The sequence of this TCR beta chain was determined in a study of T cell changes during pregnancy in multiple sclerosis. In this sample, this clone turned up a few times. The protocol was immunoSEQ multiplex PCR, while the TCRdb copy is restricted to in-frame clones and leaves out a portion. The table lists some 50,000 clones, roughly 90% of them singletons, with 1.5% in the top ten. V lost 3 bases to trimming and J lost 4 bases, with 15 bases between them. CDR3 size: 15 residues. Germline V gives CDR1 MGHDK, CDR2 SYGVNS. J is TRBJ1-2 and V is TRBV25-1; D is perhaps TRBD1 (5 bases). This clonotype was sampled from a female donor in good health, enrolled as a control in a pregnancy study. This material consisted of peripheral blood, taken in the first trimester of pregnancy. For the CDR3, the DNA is TGTGCCAGCAGTGAGGGGGACTATCCCGTCTATGGCTACACCTTC. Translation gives CASSEGDYPVYGYTF.